Shown below are 20 T cell receptor beta chains from a single sample sequenced in a study. One entry per CDR3 protein, called by TCRdb with MiXCR from the 5' RACE reads. Of tens of thousands of distinct CDR3 sequences detected, 18% appear once; the ten largest clones hold around 2.8%. The sample was naive CD4+ T cells sorted from a lymph node. Subset here: naive CD4+ T cells, CD4+CD45RA+CD25-. The receptors come from a female donor with breast cancer.

This clonotype was found many times. The chain joins TRBV5-1 to TRBJ2-7; a possible D gene is TRBD2 (5 bases). The V and J ends lost 4 bases and 2 bases respectively, with 19 bases between them. CDR3 length equals 16 residues. CDR1 is SGHRS and CDR2 is YFSETQ in the germline V gene. CDR3 bases: TGCGCCAGCAGCGTGAACCCCGGGGTAAACGCCTACGAGCAGTACTTC. This gives the protein CASSVNPGVNAYEQYF.

Comments on this clonotype: The junction departs from germline at one end; a sequencing error may be responsible. This rearrangement joins TRBV6-2 or TRBV6-3 to TRBJ2-3; 7 bases fit TRBD2. The CDR3 is 15 amino acids. The V gene's germline CDR1 is MNHEY and CDR2 SVGEGT. CDR3 region: CASSYGAGSTDTQYF. The DNA for the CDR3 is TGTGCCAGCAGTTACGGAGCGGGATCCACAGATACCCAGTATTTT.

This clonotype was seen only a few times. The genes are TRBV20-1 and TRBJ1-2; D may be TRBD1 (5 bases). CDR1 is DFQATT and CDR2 is SNEGSKA in the germline V gene (reference sequence). The germline V and J ends were trimmed by 3 bases and 4 bases, with 12 bases remaining between them. There are 13 residues in the CDR3. CDR3 protein: CSARTDPSYGYTF. CDR3 nucleotides: TGCAGTGCTAGGACAGACCCTAGCTATGGCTACACCTTC.

CDR3 sequence: CASSPNRQETQYF. DNA of the CDR3: TGTGCCAGCAGCCCTAACAGACAAGAGACCCAGTACTTC. The chain is built from TRBV11-2 and TRBJ2-5; D is unclear. V lost 5 bases and J lost 2, with 9 bases in between. CDR3 size: 13 residues. Germline CDR1 is SGHAT and CDR2 is FQNNGV.

This clonotype was seen repeatedly, ten times or more. This rearrangement joins TRBV7-6 to TRBJ2-7, with 8 bases identical to TRBD2. The V gene's germline CDR1 is SGHVS and CDR2 FNYEAQ. V lost 6 bases, J lost 0 bases, and 10 bases stayed unmatched. CDR3 length: 16 residues. The CDR3 DNA follows: TGTGCCAGCAGTTTCGCTCTAGCGGGCAGCTCCTACGAGCAGTACTTC. It translates to CASSFALAGSSYEQYF.

At least ten counts were recorded for this clonotype. The rearrangement joins TRBV6-5 to TRBJ2-1; 8 bases fit TRBD1. Looked up from germline, CDR1 is MNHEY and CDR2 is SVGAGI. The CDR3 has 17 amino acids. With 2 bases clipped from V and 7 bases from J, the junction kept 13 bases outside the gene matches. CDR3 nucleotide sequence: TGTGCCAGCAGTTACCACACCGGACAGGGAGGTATGAATGAGCAGTTCTTC. Its translation is CASSYHTGQGGMNEQFF.

The chain joins TRBV20-1 to TRBJ1-1; 7 nucleotides align to TRBD1. The CDR3 runs 13 residues. V lost 4 bases and J lost 2; bases outside the gene matches: 4. The germline gives CDR1 DFQATT, CDR2 SNEGSKA (reference sequence). The CDR3 sequence is CSATTGSNTEAFF. The DNA for the CDR3 is TGCAGTGCTACGACAGGGAGTAACACTGAAGCTTTCTTT.

This clonotype was counted a few times. The chain recombines TRBV30 with TRBJ2-1, with D unresolved. CDR1 GTSNPN and CDR2 SVGIG come from the germline V gene (reference sequence). The CDR3 extends over 11 amino acids. The V and J ends lost 0 bases and 8 bases respectively, with 5 bases between them. The CDR3 region is CAWSVAYEQFF. Written as DNA, the CDR3 is TGTGCCTGGAGTGTAGCTTATGAGCAGTTCTTC. Full variable domain (missing parts from reference TRBV30 and TRBJ2-1): SQTIHQWPATLVQPVGSPLSLECTVEGTSNPNLYWYRQAAGRGLQLLFYSVGIGQISSEVPQNLSASRPQDRQFILSSKKLLLSDSGFYLCAWSVAYEQFFGPGTRLTVL.

This chain links TRBV20-1 with TRBJ1-5; a weak D match, TRBD1 (5 bases). The CDR3 totals 14 residues. Trimming shortened V by 6 bases and J by 4 bases, and 16 bases separated the two germline ends. From germline, CDR1 is DFQATT and CDR2 SNEGSKA (reference sequence). The CDR3 DNA follows: TGCAGTGCCACCCGGCGGGGGGGAAATCAGCCCCAGCATTTT. Protein: CSATRRGGNQPQHF.

The gene calls are TRBV20-1 and TRBJ2-1; unclear D gene. The ends were cut back, 3 bases at V and 7 bases at J, with 10 bases in the middle. The CDR3 sequence is 12 residues long. Germline V lookup: CDR1 DFQATT, CDR2 SNEGSKA (reference sequence). Here the CDR3 DNA reads TGCAGTGCTAGTGGGTCGTTGAATGAGCAGTTCTTC. It specifies CSASGSLNEQFF.

This clonotype was counted between two and nine times. The chain is built from TRBV20-1 and TRBJ2-7, with D unresolved. Germline lookup yields CDR1 DFQATT and CDR2 SNEGSKA (reference sequence). The CDR3 is 11 residues long. V was cut by 5 bases and J by 5 bases, with 10 bases left in between. This CDR3 reads CSAPEFHEQYF. For the CDR3, the DNA is TGCAGTGCTCCAGAGTTCCACGAGCAGTACTTC.

This clonotype was observed a handful of times. This chain uses TRBV9 with TRBJ2-5; D might be TRBD1 or TRBD2, each matching 5 bases. The germline V gene encodes CDR1 SGDLS and CDR2 YYNGEE. Trimming stripped 0 bases from V and 0 bases from J, with 6 bases between. The CDR3 has 14 residues. The CDR3 DNA sequence: TGTGCCAGCAGCGTAGGGGGGAACCAAGAGACCCAGTACTTC. Its translation: CASSVGGNQETQYF.

This chain joins TRBV5-4 and TRBJ1-1, with D perhaps TRBD1 (5 bases). CDR1 is SGHNT, CDR2 YYREEE, per germline (reference sequence). The V and J ends lost 4 bases and 6 bases respectively, with 16 bases between them. This CDR3 is 14 amino acids long. The CDR3 nucleotides read TGTGCCAGCAGCGGGGACGGTCGTAGGGCTGAAGCTTTCTTT. It is translated as CASSGDGRRAEAFF.

The chain links TRBV2 to TRBJ1-1; no firm D call. The CDR3 consists of 16 residues. Deletions cut 3 bases from V and 6 bases from J, with 20 bases between. Germline V CDR1 and CDR2: SNHLY, FYNNEI. CDR3 protein: CASSDGRMGIVSEAFF. CDR3 in DNA: TGTGCCAGCAGTGATGGTAGGATGGGTATAGTCTCTGAAGCTTTCTTT.

This clonotype has at least ten counts. The chain uses TRBV7-9 and TRBJ1-1; D is perhaps TRBD1 (5 bases). V shed 6 bases and J shed 4 bases, with 12 bases lying between them. Germline lookup yields CDR1 SEHNR and CDR2 FQNEAQ (reference sequence). The CDR3 runs to 13 residues. The CDR3 protein is CASSPGRATEAFF. Here the CDR3 DNA reads TGTGCCAGCAGTCCAGGGAGAGCCACTGAAGCTTTCTTT.

The chain joins TRBV5-1 to TRBJ2-7, with 8 positions matching TRBD1. CDR1 is SGHRS and CDR2 is YFSETQ in the germline V gene. The CDR3 is made up of 15 amino acids. V was pared by 3 bases and J by 5 bases, with 10 bases of the junction left unmatched. CDR3 coding DNA: TGCGCCAGCAGCTCAAATCAGGGGGCTATCCACGAGCAGTACTTC. Translated: CASSSNQGAIHEQYF. The complete variable domain, with remaining parts taken from reference TRBV5-1 and TRBJ2-7, reads KAGVTQTPRYLIKTRGQQVTLSCSPISGHRSVSWYQQTPGQGLQFLFEYFSETQRNKGNFPGRFSGRQFSNSRSEMNVSTLELGDSALYLCASSSNQGAIHEQYFGPGTRLTVT.

The chain joins TRBV5-1 to TRBJ1-2; the D is unclear. V was clipped by 0 bases and J by 4 bases, with 7 bases between them. Germline CDR1 is SGHRS and CDR2 is YFSETQ. The CDR3 length is 13 residues. Here the CDR3 DNA reads TGCGCCAGCAGCTTGGGAGTAGGCTATGGCTACACCTTC. This sequence encodes CASSLGVGYGYTF.

This clonotype was seen ten or more times. The chain links TRBV2 to TRBJ1-5; no firm D call. This CDR3 spans 16 amino acids. Trimming took 4 bases from V and 0 from J, leaving 13 bases between them. In germline, CDR1 is SNHLY, CDR2 FYNNEI. The CDR3 reads CASSAMRPISNQPQHF. In nucleotides, the CDR3 is TGTGCCAGCAGTGCTATGAGGCCCATTAGCAATCAGCCCCAGCATTTT.

This clonotype was counted ten times or more. This sequence joins TRBV6-5 and TRBJ2-2; no reliable D call. This CDR3 contains 14 residues. V was pared by 6 bases and J by 0 bases, with 8 bases between. Germline loops: CDR1 MNHEY, CDR2 SVGAGI. The CDR3 nucleotides read TGTGCCAGCAGACTCAGTTCGAACACCGGGGAGCTGTTTTTT. Amino acids: CASRLSSNTGELFF.

This clonotype has ten or more counts. In nucleotides, the CDR3 is TGTGCCAGCAGTCGGACCCCAGATACGCAGTATTTT. It specifies CASSRTPDTQYF. The rearrangement joins TRBV7-6 to TRBJ2-3; no firm D call. From germline, CDR1 is SGHVS and CDR2 FNYEAQ. This CDR3 spans 12 amino acids. Deletions cut 6 bases from V and 4 bases from J, with 8 bases between. Full variable domain (missing parts from reference TRBV7-6 and TRBJ2-3): GAGVSQSPRYKVTKRGQDVALRCDPISGHVSLYWYRQALGQGPEFLTYFNYEAQQDKSGLPNDRFSAERPEGSISTLTIQRTEQRDSAMYRCASSRTPDTQYFGPGTRLTVL.